Each of the 25 T cell receptor beta chains below was sequenced from the same sample in a study of control samples from healthy donors and cancer patients (dated by TCRdb to about 2020). Library preparation employed the immunoSEQ multiplex PCR assay. Drawn from immuneACCESS, this table holds only the in-frame rearrangements with V and J called that TCRdb kept. Clones are partly lost; checked studies trace under half to an unresolved V gene and leave the rest unexplained. This sample holds about 100,000 clones; approximately 95% were observed only once. The ten largest clones add up to about 7.3% of the sample. Material for sequencing was blood. All receptors derive from a man between 18 and 29 years old in good health.

V usage is TRBV6-5 and J usage is TRBJ1-4; TRBD1 aligns across 8 bases. Germline CDR1 is MNHEY and CDR2 is SVGAGI. J lost 8 bases, V lost 0 bases, and 5 bases had no gene match. The length of the CDR3 is 15 residues. CDR3 sequence (DNA): TGTGCCAGCAGTTACTCGAGACAGGGGCGGGAAAAACTGTTTTTT. This translates into CASSYSRQGREKLFF.

The chain is built from TRBV12-3 or TRBV12-4 and TRBJ1-6, with no clear D. This CDR3 region has 12 residues. Between the trimmed V and J ends, which lost 6 bases and 10 bases, there was a span of 10 bases. The CDR3 sequence: CASSLFNSPLHF. Written as DNA, the CDR3 is TGTGCCAGCAGCCTCTTTAACTCACCCCTCCACTTT.

V is TRBV5-1 and J is TRBJ2-7, with TRBD2 matching over 11 bases. The V gene's germline CDR1 is SGHRS and CDR2 YFSETQ. This CDR3 is built from 14 residues. The ends lost 3 bases at V and 4 bases at J; junction bases unmatched: 3. As DNA, the CDR3 is TGCGCCAGCAGCTCGGGACTAGCGGAGTACGAGCAGTACTTC. Protein: CASSSGLAEYEQYF.

This clone appeared a single time. The chain links TRBV20-1 to TRBJ1-1; D is uncertain. V lost 1 base to trimming and J lost 6 bases, with 3 bases between them. This CDR3 spans 10 amino acids. Germline loops: CDR1 DFQATT, CDR2 SNEGSKA (reference sequence). CDR3 loop: CSARVPEAFF. CDR3 nucleotide sequence: TGCAGTGCTAGAGTGCCTGAAGCTTTCTTT.

The chain recombines TRBV6-2 or TRBV6-3 with TRBJ1-5; D is possibly TRBD1 (6 bases). V was shortened by 5 bases and J by 7 bases, with 18 bases between the two germline ends. CDR1 is MNHEY and CDR2 is SVGEGT in the germline V gene. The CDR3 has 15 residues. CDR3 in amino acids: CASSPLSQGRQPQHF. The CDR3 DNA reads TGTGCCAGCAGTCCCCTTTCCCAGGGGAGGCAGCCCCAGCATTTT.

This clone was seen once. The J gene is TRBJ2-1, the V gene TRBV7-9; no reliable D call. Trimming stripped 1 base from V and 7 bases from J, with 8 bases between. The CDR3 loop spans 13 amino acids. CDR1 and CDR2 from the germline V gene are SEHNR and FQNEAQ (reference sequence). CDR3 coding DNA: TGTGCCAGCAGCTTAGTTCTAGGTAATGAGCAGTTCTTC. Translation gives CASSLVLGNEQFF. The entire variable domain, with the rest obtained from reference TRBV7-9 and TRBJ2-1, is as follows: DTGVSQNPRHKITKRGQNVTFRCDPISEHNRLYWYRQTLGQGPEFLTYFQNEAQLEKSRLLSDRFSAERPKGSFSTLEIQRTEQGDSAMYLCASSLVLGNEQFFGPGTRLTVL.

This clone was found once. The CDR3 region has the DNA TGCAGCGTTGAACTAGCGGGGGTAGAACCCTACGAGCAGTACTTC. The encoded protein is CSVELAGVEPYEQYF. The rearrangement joins TRBV29-1 to TRBJ2-7; 10 nucleotides align to TRBD2. Looked up from germline, CDR1 is SQVTM and CDR2 is ANQGSEA. V lost 2 bases to trimming and J lost 2 bases; unmatched junction nucleotides: 6. This CDR3 has 15 residues.

The gene calls are TRBV5-6 and TRBJ2-1; D is unclear. The germline V gene encodes CDR1 SGHDT and CDR2 YYEEEE. CDR3 length equals 12 residues. The ends were cut back, 0 bases at V and 10 bases at J, with 8 bases in the middle. As DNA, the CDR3 is TGTGCCAGCAGCTTGGTGGTGACGGAGCAGTTCTTC. This codes for CASSLVVTEQFF.

This sequence joins TRBV6-2 or TRBV6-3 and TRBJ1-1; D is uncertain. The CDR3 runs to 16 residues. Germline CDR1 is MNHEY and CDR2 is SVGEGT. V lost 0 bases, J lost 1 base, and 12 bases lay in between. The DNA for the CDR3 is TGTGCCAGCAGTTACTCTTGGACCCCCTCGAACACTGAAGCTTTCTTT. It translates to CASSYSWTPSNTEAFF.

This clone was observed once. The chain carries TRBV6-6 and TRBJ1-1; TRBD1 matches 8 bases. With V trimmed by 2 bases and J by 2 bases, 4 bases remained unmatched. This CDR3 is 15 amino acids long. Germline CDR1 MNHNY, CDR2 SVGAGI (reference sequence). CDR3 sequence: CASSYEAGGNTEAFF. The CDR3 nucleotides read TGTGCCAGCAGTTACGAGGCAGGGGGCAACACTGAAGCTTTCTTT.

This chain connects TRBV14 to TRBJ1-1; D is undetermined. In germline, CDR1 is SGHDN, CDR2 FVKESK. The CDR3 runs 17 residues. The ends were cut back, 4 bases at V and 2 bases at J, with 20 bases in the middle. Here the CDR3 reads CASSPTHRAHRNTEAFF. CDR3 DNA: TGTGCCAGCAGCCCTACCCACCGGGCCCATCGTAACACTGAAGCTTTCTTT.

The rearrangement joins TRBV14 to TRBJ1-1, with D perhaps TRBD1 (5 bases). Germline V gives CDR1 SGHDN, CDR2 FVKESK. The V gene lost 3 bases and the J gene lost 3 bases, with 8 bases spanning the gap. The CDR3 is 13 residues long. The CDR3 DNA sequence: TGTGCCAGCAGCCAGGGGCCGCACACTGAAGCTTTCTTT. It codes for CASSQGPHTEAFF. Looking up the rest from reference TRBV14 and TRBJ1-1 gives the full variable domain: EAGVTQFPSHSVIEKGQTVTLRCDPISGHDNLYWYRRVMGKEIKFLLHFVKESKQDESGMPNNRFLAERTGGTYSTLKVQPAELEDSGVYFCASSQGPHTEAFFGQGTRLTVV.

The chain's CDR3 is CASSHGGPRNPYEQYF. The DNA for the CDR3 is TGTGCCAGCTCACATGGAGGTCCGCGAAACCCCTACGAGCAGTACTTC. The chain couples TRBV18 to TRBJ2-7; D possibly corresponds to TRBD2 (5 bases). CDR1 and CDR2 from the germline V gene are KGHSH and LQKENI. This CDR3 region has 16 residues. The V gene lost 4 bases and the J gene lost 2 bases, with 18 bases spanning the gap. Based on the CDR3 plus reference TRBV18 and TRBJ2-7, the full variable domain is NAGVMQNPRHLVRRRGQEARLRCSPMKGHSHVYWYRQLPEEGLKFMVYLQKENIIDESGMPKERFSAEFPKEGPSILRIQQVVRGDSAAYFCASSHGGPRNPYEQYFGPGTRLTVT.

The rearrangement joins TRBV27 to TRBJ2-5, with a weak D call TRBD1 (6 bases). The CDR3 totals 13 residues. Germline V gene data show CDR1 as MNHEY and CDR2 as SMNVEV (reference sequence). The germline V and J ends were trimmed by 5 bases and 1 base, with 8 bases remaining between them. The CDR3 loop reads CASSRQVQETQYF. CDR3 bases: TGTGCCAGCAGTAGACAGGTCCAAGAGACCCAGTACTTC.

The genes are TRBV19 and TRBJ2-4; D tentatively reads TRBD1 or TRBD2 (5 bases each). Trimming left V 4 bases short and J 7 bases short, with 14 bases between. The germline CDR1 and CDR2 sequences are LNHDA and SQIVND (reference sequence). This CDR3 has 14 amino acids. This CDR3 is CASSNGDPYNIQYF. CDR3 nucleotides: TGTGCCAGTAGTAACGGGGACCCCTATAACATTCAGTACTTC.

The V gene is TRBV27, the J gene TRBJ1-1; 9 nucleotides agree with TRBD1. The junction had 11 bases not matched to a gene; V was cut back by 8 bases and J by 1 base. The germline V gene has CDR1 MNHEY and CDR2 SMNVEV (reference sequence). The CDR3 sequence is 16 residues long. Here the CDR3 DNA reads TGTGCCAGCGCTACCGGGACAGGGACACGGAACACTGAAGCTTTCTTT. Residues: CASATGTGTRNTEAFF.

DNA of the CDR3: TGTGCCTGTTCTACAGGGGCTCACACATACTCCTATAATTCACCCCTCCACTTT. Residues: CACSTGAHTYSYNSPLHF. The chain carries TRBV30 and TRBJ1-6; TRBD1 agrees at 7 bases. Unmatched junction bases numbered 14, after V lost 6 bases and J lost 0 bases. Germline V gene lookup returns CDR1 GTSNPN and CDR2 SVGIG (reference sequence). The CDR3 runs to 18 residues.

The chain couples TRBV29-1 to TRBJ2-7, with a weak D call TRBD1 (5 bases). V was cut by 3 bases and J by 5 bases, with 11 bases left in between. The CDR3 is made up of 12 amino acids. Germline V CDR1 and CDR2: SQVTM, ANQGSEA. The CDR3, as DNA: TGCAGCGTTGAGGATGGGGCTAACGAGCAGTACTTC. As protein: CSVEDGANEQYF.

This clone was seen only a few times. The gene calls are TRBV2 and TRBJ2-3; a weak D match, TRBD1 (6 bases). The germline V and J ends were trimmed by 4 bases and 2 bases, with 19 bases remaining between them. Germline V gene sequence: CDR1 SNHLY, CDR2 FYNNEI. The CDR3 is made up of 17 amino acids. The CDR3 protein is CASSVGSRGKITDTQYF. CDR3 sequence (DNA): TGTGCCAGCAGTGTGGGATCAAGGGGGAAAATCACAGATACGCAGTATTTT.

The rearrangement links TRBV28 to TRBJ1-1; no reliable D call. The CDR3 length is 12 residues. Germline V gene sequence: CDR1 MDHEN, CDR2 SYDVKM. V was clipped by 6 bases and J by 4 bases, with 9 bases between them. This CDR3 reads CASRERSTEAFF. CDR3 nucleotides: TGTGCCAGCAGAGAGAGAAGCACTGAAGCTTTCTTT.

The V call is TRBV5-5, the J call TRBJ1-5; 8 bases map to TRBD1. This CDR3 is built from 16 residues. The trim removed 5 bases at V and 5 bases at J, leaving 12 bases unmatched. CDR1 SGHKS and CDR2 YYEKEE come from the germline V gene (reference sequence). The CDR3 coding sequence is TGTGCCAGCAGGAAGACAGGGGATGAGGGATATCAGCCCCAGCATTTT. It encodes CASRKTGDEGYQPQHF.

In this sample, this clone turned up once. The chain employs TRBV9 and TRBJ1-2; D is possibly TRBD1 (6 bases). The germline gives CDR1 SGDLS, CDR2 YYNGEE. With 6 bases removed from V and 4 bases from J, the gap between germline ends came to 28 bases. The CDR3 totals 18 residues. The CDR3 is CASTPLGGPGLSGYGYTF. CDR3 DNA: TGTGCCAGCACCCCGTTAGGGGGGCCTGGGCTGTCTGGCTATGGCTACACCTTC.

The chain combines TRBV29-1 with TRBJ2-7; 15 bases line up with TRBD2. CDR1 SQVTM and CDR2 ANQGSEA come from the germline V gene. V lost 5 bases to trimming and J lost 6 bases; unmatched junction nucleotides: 17. The CDR3 has 18 amino acids. The CDR3: CSVNGLAGGPGFGGEQYF. The CDR3 bases are TGCAGCGTTAATGGACTAGCGGGAGGGCCGGGTTTCGGGGGCGAGCAGTACTTC.

This sequence joins TRBV6-2 or TRBV6-3 and TRBJ1-5; D gene ambiguous. This CDR3 has 16 amino acids. Germline CDR1 is MNHEY and CDR2 is SVGEGT. The V gene lost 0 bases and the J gene lost 2 bases, with 11 bases spanning the gap. CDR3 DNA sequence: TGTGCCAGCAGTTACTCAGCCCATCCTGGCAATCAGCCCCAGCATTTT. Translated: CASSYSAHPGNQPQHF.

The sample holds one count of this clone. This rearrangement joins TRBV3-1 (or the pseudogene TRBV3-2) to TRBJ2-1; D gene uncertain. The CDR3 runs to 13 residues. Trimming took 4 bases from V and 4 from J, leaving 8 bases between them. The germline gives CDR1 LGHDT, CDR2 YNNKEL (reference sequence). Written as DNA, the CDR3 is TGTGCCAGCAGCCCAGCACCGTACAATGAGCAGTTCTTC. It translates to CASSPAPYNEQFF.